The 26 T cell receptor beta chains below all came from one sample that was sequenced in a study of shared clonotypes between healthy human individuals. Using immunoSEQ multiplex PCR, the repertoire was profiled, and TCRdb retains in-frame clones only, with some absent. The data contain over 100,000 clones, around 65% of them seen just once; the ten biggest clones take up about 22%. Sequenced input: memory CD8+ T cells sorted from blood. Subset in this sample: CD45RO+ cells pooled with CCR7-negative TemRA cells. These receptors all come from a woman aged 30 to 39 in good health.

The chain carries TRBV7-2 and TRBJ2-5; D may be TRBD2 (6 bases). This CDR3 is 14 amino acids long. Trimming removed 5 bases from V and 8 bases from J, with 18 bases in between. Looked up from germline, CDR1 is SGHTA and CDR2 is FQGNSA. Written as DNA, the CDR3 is TGTGCCAGCAGCCCTGGGACTGCCACGGGAACCCAGTACTTC. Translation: CASSPGTATGTQYF.

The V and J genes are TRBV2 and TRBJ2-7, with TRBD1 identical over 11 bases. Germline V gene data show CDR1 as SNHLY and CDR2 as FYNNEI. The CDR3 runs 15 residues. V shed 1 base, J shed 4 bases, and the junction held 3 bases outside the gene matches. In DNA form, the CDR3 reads TGTGCCAGCAGTGAAGAAGGGACAGGGGGGTACGAGCAGTACTTC. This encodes CASSEEGTGGYEQYF.

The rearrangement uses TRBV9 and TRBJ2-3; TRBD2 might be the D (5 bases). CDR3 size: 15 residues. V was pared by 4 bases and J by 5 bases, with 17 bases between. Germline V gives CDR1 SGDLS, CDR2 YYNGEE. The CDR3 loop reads CASSRGRELGDTQYF. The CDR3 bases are TGTGCCAGCAGCCGGGGAAGGGAGTTGGGAGATACGCAGTATTTT.

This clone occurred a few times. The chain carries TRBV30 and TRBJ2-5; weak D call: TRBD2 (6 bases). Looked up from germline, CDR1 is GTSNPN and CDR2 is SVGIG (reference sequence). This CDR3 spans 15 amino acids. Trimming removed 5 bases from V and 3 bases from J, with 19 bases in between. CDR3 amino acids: CAWRGRDLYKETQYF. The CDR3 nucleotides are TGTGCCTGGCGGGGAAGGGACTTGTATAAAGAGACCCAGTACTTC.

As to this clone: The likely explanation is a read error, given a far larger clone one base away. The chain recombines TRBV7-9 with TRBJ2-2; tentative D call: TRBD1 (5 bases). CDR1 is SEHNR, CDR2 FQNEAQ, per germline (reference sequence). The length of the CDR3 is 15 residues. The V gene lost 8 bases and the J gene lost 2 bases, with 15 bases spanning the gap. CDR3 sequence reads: CASSREGANTGELFF. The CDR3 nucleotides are TGTGCCAGCTCCAGGGAAGGGGCAAACACCGGGGAGCTGTTTTTT.

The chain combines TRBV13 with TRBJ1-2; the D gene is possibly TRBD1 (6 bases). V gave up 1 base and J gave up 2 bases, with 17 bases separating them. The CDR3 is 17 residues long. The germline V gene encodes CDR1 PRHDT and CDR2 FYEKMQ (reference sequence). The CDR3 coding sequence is TGTGCCAGCAGCTTAGCGTCCGGGGGGCAGTGGAACTATGGCTACACCTTC. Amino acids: CASSLASGGQWNYGYTF.

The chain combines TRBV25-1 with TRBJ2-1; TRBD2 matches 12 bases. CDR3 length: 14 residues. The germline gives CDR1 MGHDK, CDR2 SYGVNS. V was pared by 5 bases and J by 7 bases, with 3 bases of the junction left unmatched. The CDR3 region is CASSLAGGTNEQFF. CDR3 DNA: TGTGCCAGCAGTCTAGCGGGAGGGACGAATGAGCAGTTCTTC.

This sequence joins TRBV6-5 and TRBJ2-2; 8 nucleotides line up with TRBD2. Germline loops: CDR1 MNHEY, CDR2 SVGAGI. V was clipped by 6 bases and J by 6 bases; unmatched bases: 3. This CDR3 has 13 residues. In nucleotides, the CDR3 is TGTGCCAGCAGCACGCGGGAGGCCGGGGAGCTGTTTTTT. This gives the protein CASSTREAGELFF.

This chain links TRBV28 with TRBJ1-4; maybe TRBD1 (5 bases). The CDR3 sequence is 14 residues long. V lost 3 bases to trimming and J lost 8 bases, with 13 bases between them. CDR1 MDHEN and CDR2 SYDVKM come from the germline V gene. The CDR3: CASSFWGDGEKLFF. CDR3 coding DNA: TGTGCCAGCAGTTTCTGGGGGGACGGGGAAAAACTGTTTTTT.

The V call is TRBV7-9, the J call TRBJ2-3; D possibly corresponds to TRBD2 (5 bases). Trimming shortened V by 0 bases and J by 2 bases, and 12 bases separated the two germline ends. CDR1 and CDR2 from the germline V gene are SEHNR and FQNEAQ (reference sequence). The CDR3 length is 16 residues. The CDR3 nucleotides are TGTGCCAGCAGCTTAGCGTCCGGGATCAACACAGATACGCAGTATTTT. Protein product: CASSLASGINTDTQYF.

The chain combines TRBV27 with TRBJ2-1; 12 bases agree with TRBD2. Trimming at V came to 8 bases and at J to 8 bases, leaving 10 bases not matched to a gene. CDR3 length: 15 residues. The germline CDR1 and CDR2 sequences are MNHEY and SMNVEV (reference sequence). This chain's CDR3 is CASRLGASGRDEQFF. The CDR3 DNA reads TGTGCCAGCCGGCTCGGGGCTAGCGGGAGGGATGAGCAGTTCTTC.

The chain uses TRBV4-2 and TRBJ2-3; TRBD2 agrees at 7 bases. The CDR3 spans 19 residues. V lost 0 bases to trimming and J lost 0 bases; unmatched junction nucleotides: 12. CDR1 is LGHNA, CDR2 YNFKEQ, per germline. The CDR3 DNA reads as TGTGCCAGCAGCCAAGATCTGGCGGGAGCCTTCCTTAGCACAGATACGCAGTATTTT. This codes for CASSQDLAGAFLSTDTQYF.

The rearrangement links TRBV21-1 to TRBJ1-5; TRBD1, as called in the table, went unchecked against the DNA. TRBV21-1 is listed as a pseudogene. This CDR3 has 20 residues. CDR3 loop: CASSKALRDRQKGSNQPQHF. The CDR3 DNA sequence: TGTGCCAGCAGCAAAGCGCTGAGGGACAGGCAAAAGGGGAGCAATCAGCCCCAGCATTTT.

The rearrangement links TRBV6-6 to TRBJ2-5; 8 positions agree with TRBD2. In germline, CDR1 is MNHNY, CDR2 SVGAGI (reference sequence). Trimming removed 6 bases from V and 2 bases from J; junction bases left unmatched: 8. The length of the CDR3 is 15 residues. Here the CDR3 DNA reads TGTGCCAGCAGGGGGACTAGGGGAGGGCAAGAGACCCAGTACTTC. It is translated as CASRGTRGGQETQYF.

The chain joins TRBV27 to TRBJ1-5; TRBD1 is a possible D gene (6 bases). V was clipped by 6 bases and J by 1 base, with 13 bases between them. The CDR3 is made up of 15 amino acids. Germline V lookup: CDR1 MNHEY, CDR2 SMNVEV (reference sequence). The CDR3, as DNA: TGTGCCAGCAGGGCCTGGGGGCTAAGCAATCAGCCCCAGCATTTT. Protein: CASRAWGLSNQPQHF.

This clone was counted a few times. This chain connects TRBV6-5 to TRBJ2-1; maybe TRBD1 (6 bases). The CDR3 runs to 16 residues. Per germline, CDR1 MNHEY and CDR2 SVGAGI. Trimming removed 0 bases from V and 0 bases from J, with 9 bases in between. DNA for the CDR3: TGTGCCAGCAGTTACTCGGACAGCAGCTCCTACAATGAGCAGTTCTTC. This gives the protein CASSYSDSSSYNEQFF.

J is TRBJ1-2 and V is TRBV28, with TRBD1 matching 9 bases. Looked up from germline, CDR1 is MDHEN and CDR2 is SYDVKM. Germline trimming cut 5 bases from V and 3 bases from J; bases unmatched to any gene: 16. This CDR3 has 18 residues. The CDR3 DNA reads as TGTGCCAGCAGTCTACTCGGGACAGGGAATGAAATTTACTATGGCTACACCTTC. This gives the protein CASSLLGTGNEIYYGYTF.

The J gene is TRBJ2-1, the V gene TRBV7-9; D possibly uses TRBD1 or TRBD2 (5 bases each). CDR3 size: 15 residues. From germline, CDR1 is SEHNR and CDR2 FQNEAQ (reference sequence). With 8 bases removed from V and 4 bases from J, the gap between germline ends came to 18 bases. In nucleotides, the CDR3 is TGTGCCAGCGCGGGCGGACACTTCTCGTACAATGAGCAGTTCTTC. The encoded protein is CASAGGHFSYNEQFF.

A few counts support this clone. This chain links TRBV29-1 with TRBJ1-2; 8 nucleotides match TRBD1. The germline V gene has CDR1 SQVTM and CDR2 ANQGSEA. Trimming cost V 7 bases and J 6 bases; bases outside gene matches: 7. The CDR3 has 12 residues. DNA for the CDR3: TGCAGCGCCGCGGACAGGGACAATGGCTACACCTTC. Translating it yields CSAADRDNGYTF.

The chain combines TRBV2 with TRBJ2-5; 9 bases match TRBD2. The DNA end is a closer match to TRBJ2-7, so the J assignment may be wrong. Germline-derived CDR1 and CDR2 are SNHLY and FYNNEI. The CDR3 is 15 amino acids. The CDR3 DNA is TGTGCCATCCGATGGAGGACTAGCGAACCCTACGAGCAGTACTTC. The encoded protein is CAIRWRTSEPYEQYF.

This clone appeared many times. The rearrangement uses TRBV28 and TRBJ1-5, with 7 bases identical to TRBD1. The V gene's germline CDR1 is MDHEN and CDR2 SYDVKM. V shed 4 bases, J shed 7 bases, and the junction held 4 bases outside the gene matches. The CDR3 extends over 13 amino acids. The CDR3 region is CASSYRGMQPQHF. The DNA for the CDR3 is TGTGCCAGCAGTTACAGGGGAATGCAGCCCCAGCATTTT. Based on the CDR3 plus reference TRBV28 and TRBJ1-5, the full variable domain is DVKVTQSSRYLVKRTGEKVFLECVQDMDHENMFWYRQDPGLGLRLIYFSYDVKMKEKGDIPEGYSVSREKKERFSLILESASTNQTSMYLCASSYRGMQPQHFGDGTRLSIL.

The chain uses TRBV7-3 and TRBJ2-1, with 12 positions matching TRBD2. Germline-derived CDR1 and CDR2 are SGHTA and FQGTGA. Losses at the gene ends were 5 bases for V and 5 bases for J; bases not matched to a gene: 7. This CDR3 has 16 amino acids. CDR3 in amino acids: CASSRTSGDLNNEQFF. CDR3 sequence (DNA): TGTGCCAGCAGCAGGACTAGCGGGGATCTGAACAATGAGCAGTTCTTC.

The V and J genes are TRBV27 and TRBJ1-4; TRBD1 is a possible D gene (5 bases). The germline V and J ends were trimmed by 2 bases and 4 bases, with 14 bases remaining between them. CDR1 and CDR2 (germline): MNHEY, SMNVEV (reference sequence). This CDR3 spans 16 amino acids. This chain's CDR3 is CASSLGGDGHNEKLFF. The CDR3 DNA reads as TGTGCCAGCAGTTTAGGAGGGGACGGTCATAATGAAAAACTGTTTTTT.

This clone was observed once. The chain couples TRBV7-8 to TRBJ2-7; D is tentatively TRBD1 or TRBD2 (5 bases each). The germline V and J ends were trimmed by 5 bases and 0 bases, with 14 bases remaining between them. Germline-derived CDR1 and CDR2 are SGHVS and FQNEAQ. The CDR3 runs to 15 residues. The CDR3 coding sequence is TGTGCCAGCAGCCCTCGGGACCGCCCCTCCTACGAGCAGTACTTC. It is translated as CASSPRDRPSYEQYF.

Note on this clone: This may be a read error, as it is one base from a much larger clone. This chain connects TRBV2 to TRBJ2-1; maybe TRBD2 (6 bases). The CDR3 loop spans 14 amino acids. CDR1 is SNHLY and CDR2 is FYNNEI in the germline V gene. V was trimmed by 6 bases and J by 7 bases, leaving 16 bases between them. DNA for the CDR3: TGTGCCAGCAGCTTAGAGGGAGGCACGAATGAGCAGTTCTTC. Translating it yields CASSLEGGTNEQFF. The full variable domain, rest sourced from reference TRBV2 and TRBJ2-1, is EPEVTQTPSHQVTQMGQEVILRCVPISNHLYFYWYRQILGQKVEFLVSFYNNEISEKSEIFDDQFSVERPDGSNFTLKIRSTKLEDSAMYFCASSLEGGTNEQFFGPGTRLTVL.

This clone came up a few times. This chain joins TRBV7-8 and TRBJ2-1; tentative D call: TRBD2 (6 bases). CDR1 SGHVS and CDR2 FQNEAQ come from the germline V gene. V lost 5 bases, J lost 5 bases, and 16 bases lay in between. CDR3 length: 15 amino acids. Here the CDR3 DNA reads TGTGCCAGCAGCCCCCAGGGACTTGGAAACAATGAGCAGTTCTTC. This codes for CASSPQGLGNNEQFF.